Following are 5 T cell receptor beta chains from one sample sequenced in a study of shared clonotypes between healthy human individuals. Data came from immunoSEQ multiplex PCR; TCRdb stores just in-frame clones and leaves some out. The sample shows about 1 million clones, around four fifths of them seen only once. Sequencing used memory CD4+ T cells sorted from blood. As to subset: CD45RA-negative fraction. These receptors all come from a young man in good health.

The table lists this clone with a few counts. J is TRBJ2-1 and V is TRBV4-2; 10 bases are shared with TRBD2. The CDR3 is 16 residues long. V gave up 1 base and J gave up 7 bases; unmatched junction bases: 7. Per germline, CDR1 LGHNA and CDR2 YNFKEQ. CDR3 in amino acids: CASSQVQLAGKNEQFF. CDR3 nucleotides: TGTGCCAGCAGCCAAGTCCAACTAGCGGGAAAGAATGAGCAGTTCTTC.

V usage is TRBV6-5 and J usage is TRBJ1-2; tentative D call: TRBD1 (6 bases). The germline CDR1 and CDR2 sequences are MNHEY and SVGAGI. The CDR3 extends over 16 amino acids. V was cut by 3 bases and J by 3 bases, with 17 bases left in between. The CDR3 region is CASSYSGDGSYYGYTF. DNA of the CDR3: TGTGCCAGCAGTTATTCAGGGGATGGCTCCTACTATGGCTACACCTTC.

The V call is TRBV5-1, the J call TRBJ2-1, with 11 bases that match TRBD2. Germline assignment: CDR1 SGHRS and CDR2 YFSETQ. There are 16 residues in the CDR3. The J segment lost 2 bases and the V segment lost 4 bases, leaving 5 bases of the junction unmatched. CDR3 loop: CASSPMTSGTYNEQFF. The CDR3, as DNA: TGCGCCAGCAGCCCGATGACTAGCGGGACCTACAATGAGCAGTTCTTC.

The CDR3 loop is CASKDGISNQPQHF. For the CDR3, the DNA is TGTGCCAGTAAGGACGGGATTAGCAATCAGCCCCAGCATTTT. The gene calls are TRBV19 and TRBJ1-5; unclear D gene. The CDR3 is made up of 14 amino acids. V gave up 7 bases and J gave up 0 bases, with 10 bases separating them. Germline lookup yields CDR1 LNHDA and CDR2 SQIVND (reference sequence).

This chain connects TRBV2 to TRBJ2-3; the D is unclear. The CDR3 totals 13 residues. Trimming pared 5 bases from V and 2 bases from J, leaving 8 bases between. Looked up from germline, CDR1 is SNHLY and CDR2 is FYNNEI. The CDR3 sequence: CASSPEPTDTQYF. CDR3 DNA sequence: TGTGCCAGCAGTCCGGAACCCACAGATACGCAGTATTTT.